The present T cell receptor beta chain was sequenced within a study of OX40 agonist ivuxolimab in advanced cancers. Turning to the study itself: Dose-escalation cases comprised hepatocellular carcinoma, melanoma, renal cell or head and neck cancer. Three individuals attained partial responses, comprising one hepatocellular carcinoma case and two cutaneous melanoma cases.

TCRdb keeps only in-frame clones here, not all; method: immunoSEQ multiplex PCR. The sample comprises 100,000 to 150,000 clones, just under 95% of which are singletons, and roughly 0.15% rests with the top ten. Trimming cost V 0 bases and J 1 base, with 13 bases left between them. The CDR3 runs 16 residues. Germline lookup yields CDR1 SGDLS and CDR2 YYNGEE. This specimen consisted of CD4+ or CD8+ T cells sorted from blood, obtained in a trial of the OX40 agonist ivuxolimab. The genes are TRBV9 and TRBJ2-5, with D possibly matching TRBD1 (5 bases). The source of this sequence is an adult with an advanced solid tumor such as melanoma, head and neck, liver or kidney cancer. The CDR3 bases are TGTGCCAGCAGCGTAGGAATGGGGCCCCTCCAAGAGACCCAGTACTTC. Translation gives CASSVGMGPLQETQYF. Using reference TRBV9 and TRBJ2-5 for the parts outside the CDR3, the full variable domain is DSGVTQTPKHLITATGQRVTLRCSPRSGDLSVYWYQQSLDQGLQFLIQYYNGEERAKGNILERFSAQQFPDLHSELNLSSLELGDSALYFCASSVGMGPLQETQYFGPGTRLLVL.